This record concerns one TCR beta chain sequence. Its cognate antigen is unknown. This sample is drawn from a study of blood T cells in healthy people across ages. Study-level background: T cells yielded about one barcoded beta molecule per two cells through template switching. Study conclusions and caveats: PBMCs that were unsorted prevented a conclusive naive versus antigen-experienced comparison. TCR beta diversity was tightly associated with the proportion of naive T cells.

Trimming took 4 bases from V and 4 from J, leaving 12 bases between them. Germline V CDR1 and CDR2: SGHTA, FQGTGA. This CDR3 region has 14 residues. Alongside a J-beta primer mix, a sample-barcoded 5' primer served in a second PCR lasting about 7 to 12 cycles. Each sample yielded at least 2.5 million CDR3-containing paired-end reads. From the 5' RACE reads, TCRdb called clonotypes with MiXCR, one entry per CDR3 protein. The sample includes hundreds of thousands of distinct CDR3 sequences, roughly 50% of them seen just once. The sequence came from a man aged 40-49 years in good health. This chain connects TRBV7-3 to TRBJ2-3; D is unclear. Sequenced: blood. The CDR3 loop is CASSSMPRADTQYF. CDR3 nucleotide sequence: TGTGCCAGCAGCTCAATGCCTAGAGCAGATACGCAGTATTTT.